Each of the 10 T cell receptor beta chains below was sequenced from the same sample in a study of control samples from healthy donors and cancer patients. The protocol was immunoSEQ multiplex PCR, while the TCRdb copy is restricted to in-frame clones and leaves out a portion. The profile shows around 84,000 clones, approximately 80% of them singletons. The sample comprised PBMCs. These receptors were collected from a man between 60 and 70 years old with head and neck cancer.

This chain joins TRBV27 and TRBJ2-1; 7 bases agree with TRBD2. Germline CDR1 reads MNHEY; CDR2 reads SMNVEV (reference sequence). The CDR3 spans 11 residues. V lost 5 bases, J lost 10 bases, and 2 bases stayed unmatched. CDR3 protein: CASSGGGEQFF. The CDR3 nucleotides read TGTGCCAGCAGTGGGGGAGGGGAGCAGTTCTTC.

This chain links TRBV28 with TRBJ2-1; D possibly matches TRBD1 or TRBD2 (5 bases each). With 1 base removed from V and 11 bases from J, the gap between germline ends came to 12 bases. Germline assignment: CDR1 MDHEN and CDR2 SYDVKM. CDR3 length equals 13 residues. CDR3 protein: CASSLYGGEKQFF. The CDR3 DNA reads as TGTGCCAGCAGTTTATATGGGGGTGAGAAGCAGTTCTTC.

This clone was detected only once. The chain joins TRBV10-3 to TRBJ1-1, with D hard to call. This CDR3 has 14 residues. Trimming shortened V by 6 bases and J by 0 bases, and 11 bases separated the two germline ends. CDR1 and CDR2 (germline): ENHRY, SYGVKD. Written as DNA, the CDR3 is TGTGCCATCAGCGTTGACCCTCTGAACACTGAAGCTTTCTTT. The encoded protein is CAISVDPLNTEAFF.

The rearrangement joins TRBV28 to TRBJ2-3; 8 bases fit TRBD2. The trim removed 7 bases at V and 1 base at J, leaving 7 bases unmatched. Germline CDR1 is MDHEN and CDR2 is SYDVKM. The CDR3 has 15 residues. The chain's CDR3 is CASTSKRERTDTQYF. The CDR3 DNA reads TGTGCCAGCACCTCCAAGCGGGAGCGCACAGATACGCAGTATTTT.

The chain recombines TRBV28 with TRBJ2-3; 9 nucleotides agree with TRBD2. Germline loops: CDR1 MDHEN, CDR2 SYDVKM. The CDR3 sequence is 14 residues long. V dropped 7 bases and J dropped 0; count of bases not matched to a gene: 2. The CDR3 nucleotides are TGTGCCAGCACTAGCGGGATCAGCACAGATACGCAGTATTTT. Translating gives CASTSGISTDTQYF.

The genes are TRBV7-6 and TRBJ2-5, with a tentative D call TRBD1 (7 bases). The CDR3 spans 18 residues. V was shortened by 1 base and J by 1 base, with 19 bases between the two germline ends. Germline values: CDR1 SGHVS, CDR2 FNYEAQ. The CDR3 sequence: CASSLGGGSGGFQETQYF. The CDR3 DNA reads as TGTGCCAGCAGCTTAGGCGGAGGGTCAGGGGGGTTCCAAGAGACCCAGTACTTC.

The V call is TRBV28, the J call TRBJ1-2; D gene ambiguous. CDR3 length: 13 residues. Trimming took off 6 bases at V and 0 bases at J, with 8 bases between the two ends. CDR1 and CDR2 from the germline V gene are MDHEN and SYDVKM. The CDR3 DNA follows: TGTGCCAGCAGCAACCAAGCTAACTATGGCTACACCTTC. Its translation: CASSNQANYGYTF.

The chain is built from TRBV7-2 and TRBJ2-3, with unresolved D. Germline lookup yields CDR1 SGHTA and CDR2 FQGNSA. The CDR3 is 15 amino acids. Trimming stripped 1 base from V and 5 bases from J, with 13 bases between. The CDR3 is CASSLDLRSEDTQYF. CDR3 in DNA: TGTGCCAGCAGCTTAGACCTTAGGAGCGAAGATACGCAGTATTTT.

Here the CDR3 reads CASSSGQGSRSYEQYF. In nucleotides, the CDR3 is TGCGCCAGCAGTTCTGGACAGGGAAGTCGCTCCTACGAGCAGTACTTC. This chain joins TRBV5-1 and TRBJ2-7; 8 positions agree with TRBD1. CDR1 and CDR2 from the germline V gene are SGHRS and YFSETQ. The CDR3 runs to 16 residues. V was pared by 5 bases and J by 0 bases, with 10 bases of the junction left unmatched.

This chain joins TRBV12-3 or TRBV12-4 and TRBJ2-4, with D possibly TRBD2 on 6 matching bases. The CDR3 sequence is 13 residues long. V was clipped by 6 bases and J by 9 bases, with 15 bases between them. The CDR3 loop is CASRSSGTAIQYF. Here the CDR3 DNA reads TGTGCCAGCAGATCCTCCGGGACTGCCATTCAGTACTTC.